The clone carrying this TCR beta chain showed up just a few times. Its matching antigen is unknown. Germline CDR1 reads SQVTM; CDR2 reads ANQGSEA. The ends were cut back, 8 bases at V and 3 bases at J, with 9 bases in the middle. The CDR3 runs to 11 residues. This record comes from a study of T-cell memory formation after mild COVID-19. Whole-study findings and limits: Mainly in CM and EM were contracting CD4+ clones; CD8+ were in EMRA.

One entry per CDR3 protein, called by TCRdb with MiXCR from the 5' RACE reads. The sample shows roughly 42,000 distinct CDR3 sequences, roughly 8% of them seen only once. The sample was PBMCs or a T cell subset sorted from them (not recorded which). The clonotype comes from a man younger than 35 who had mild COVID-19 (a few samples of this study predate the infection). Cell type and time point are not known. The chain employs TRBV29-1 and TRBJ2-3, with a possible D match to TRBD2 (5 bases). The CDR3: CSLSGTDTQYF. CDR3 DNA: TGCAGCCTCTCGGGGACAGATACGCAGTATTTT.